Presented here are 17 T cell receptor beta chains from one specimen sequenced in a study of T cells expressing NK-cell markers. With the 5' RACE reads reprocessed, TCRdb shows one record per CDR3 protein and no DNA. The sample table sets out a few hundred thousand distinct CDR3 sequences. The sample comprised blood T cells: a sorted CD56 or NKG2C T cell subset, CD4+ or CD8+ T cells, or bulk PBMC T cells (not recorded which). The receptors here all came from a man aged 18-69 years in good health.

The rearrangement joins TRBV6-5 to TRBJ1-1; without DNA, the TCRdb call of TRBD1 cannot be checked. The CDR3 is made up of 15 amino acids. The V gene's germline CDR1 is MNHEY and CDR2 SVGAGI. CDR3 amino acids: CASSLTGQGWSEAFF.

The chain couples TRBV3-1 to TRBJ1-2; TCRdb reports TRBD1, a call that lacks DNA to check it against. The CDR3 length is 17 residues. Germline lookup yields CDR1 LGHDT and CDR2 YNNKEL (reference sequence). CDR3 in amino acids: CASSQEYPGQGATGYTF.

This sequence joins TRBV10-3 and TRBJ2-7; as DNA is missing, the TRBD1 call by TCRdb cannot be tested. The CDR3 is 12 amino acids. Per germline, CDR1 ENHRY and CDR2 SYGVKD. CDR3 protein: CATGAAGYEQYF.

CDR3 region: CASSGQGIRGYTF. This chain connects TRBV6-1 to TRBJ1-2; the TCRdb call, TRBD1, lacks DNA for checking. Germline lookup yields CDR1 MNHNS and CDR2 SASEGT. The CDR3 is 13 residues long.

This rearrangement joins TRBV6-1 to TRBJ2-3; the TCRdb call, TRBD1, lacks DNA for checking. The CDR3 is 12 residues long. Looked up from germline, CDR1 is MNHNS and CDR2 is SASEGT. This CDR3 reads CASSPGDLGQYF.

The chain recombines TRBV28 with TRBJ2-7. Looked up from germline, CDR1 is MDHEN and CDR2 is SYDVKM. The CDR3 has 12 amino acids. CDR3 sequence reads: CASMQSSYEQYF.

This chain links TRBV6-1 with TRBJ2-2; the D call of TRBD1 rests on TCRdb alone, since no DNA is present to check it. Germline CDR1 MNHNS, CDR2 SASEGT. The CDR3 extends over 18 amino acids. CDR3 region: CASSEAQGWQGNTGELFF.

The rearrangement links TRBV18 to TRBJ2-4. Germline V CDR1 and CDR2: KGHSH, LQKENI. There are 16 residues in the CDR3. The CDR3 is CASSLSEAGAKNIQYF.

The chain employs TRBV3-1 and TRBJ2-3; the TRBD1 assignment by TCRdb is unverifiable without DNA. This CDR3 has 17 amino acids. Germline V gene sequence: CDR1 LGHDT, CDR2 YNNKEL (reference sequence). This CDR3 reads CASSQDRRGPVTDTQYF.

The gene calls are TRBV14 and TRBJ2-7; without DNA, the TCRdb call of TRBD1 cannot be checked. The CDR3 runs to 16 residues. Germline CDR1 is SGHDN and CDR2 is FVKESK. The chain's CDR3 is CASSQGRRDRAYEQYF.

This chain joins TRBV20-1 and TRBJ2-7; TCRdb proposes TRBD1, but this gene call is untestable without DNA. Germline V gene data show CDR1 as DFQATT and CDR2 as SNEGSKA (reference sequence). There are 11 residues in the CDR3. The CDR3 is CSALTGSRQYF.

V and J are TRBV4-2 and TRBJ1-6. There are 15 residues in the CDR3. Germline CDR1 LGHNA, CDR2 YNFKEQ. The CDR3 protein is CASSQDRRHNSPLHF.

V and J are TRBV7-9 and TRBJ1-1. Looked up from germline, CDR1 is SEHNR and CDR2 is FQNEAQ (reference sequence). The CDR3 runs 12 residues. The CDR3 region is CASRTLRGRAFF.

The CDR3 sequence is CSGLRDLTRDSDNEQFF. This chain connects TRBV29-1 to TRBJ2-1; no DNA is available, so the TRBD2 call from TCRdb remains unchecked. The CDR3 is 17 residues long. Germline V gives CDR1 SQVTM, CDR2 ANQGSEA.

The chain joins TRBV29-1 to TRBJ2-5; no DNA is available, so the TRBD1 call from TCRdb remains unchecked. CDR1 SQVTM and CDR2 ANQGSEA come from the germline V gene. This CDR3 is built from 14 residues. The chain's CDR3 is CSAKSRDRQETQYF.

The V and J genes are TRBV25-1 and TRBJ2-7. CDR1 is MGHDK and CDR2 is SYGVNS in the germline V gene. CDR3 length: 13 amino acids. The CDR3 is CASSEWTGYEQYF.

V gene TRBV7-2 combines with J gene TRBJ2-5; TCRdb proposes TRBD1, but this gene call is untestable without DNA. The germline CDR1 and CDR2 sequences are SGHTA and FQGNSA. This CDR3 spans 14 amino acids. CDR3 region: CASSLYQGSETQYF.